The 18 T cell receptor beta chains below come from one sample, sequenced in a study of radiotherapy plus CTLA-4 blockade in lung cancer. Sequenced by immunoSEQ multiplex PCR; TCRdb stores in-frame clones only, minus some. Among around 78,000 clones listed, around 81% were seen once. This specimen was peripheral blood, taken from a patient treated with radiotherapy plus ipilimumab. The receptors shown here come from a human donor with non-small cell lung cancer who had a partial response to radiotherapy plus ipilimumab. Some clones in this sample may be carry-over from other donors' samples.

The rearrangement joins TRBV5-1 to TRBJ2-5; tentative D call: TRBD1 (5 bases). Trimming stripped 6 bases from V and 5 bases from J, with 11 bases between. Germline V gives CDR1 SGHRS, CDR2 YFSETQ. This CDR3 is built from 12 residues. In DNA form, the CDR3 reads TGCGCCAGCACAGGTGCAGGGGAGACCCAGTACTTC. Encoded protein: CASTGAGETQYF.

This clone was detected only a few times. The gene calls are TRBV28 and TRBJ1-3; D is perhaps TRBD1 (6 bases). The CDR3 has 14 residues. V was pared by 6 bases and J by 2 bases, with 11 bases between. Germline loops: CDR1 MDHEN, CDR2 SYDVKM. DNA for the CDR3: TGTGCCAGCAGCCGAAACAGGGCTGGAAACACCATATATTTT. As protein: CASSRNRAGNTIYF.

The sample holds a few counts of this clone. The chain couples TRBV6-1 to TRBJ2-1; 11 bases are a match to TRBD2. Trimming cost V 4 bases and J 4 bases; bases outside gene matches: 6. The length of the CDR3 is 16 residues. CDR1 MNHNS and CDR2 SASEGT come from the germline V gene. This CDR3 reads CASSALTSGKYNEQFF. The CDR3 coding sequence is TGTGCCAGCAGTGCTCTGACTAGCGGGAAATACAATGAGCAGTTCTTC.

The CDR3 spells CAIRAGSNQPQHF. CDR3 in DNA: TGTGCCATCCGAGCAGGTAGCAATCAGCCCCAGCATTTT. J is TRBJ1-5 and V is TRBV10-3; no definite D call. In germline, CDR1 is ENHRY, CDR2 SYGVKD. With 8 bases removed from V and 0 bases from J, the gap between germline ends came to 8 bases. The CDR3 totals 13 residues.

The chain joins TRBV6-1 to TRBJ1-3, with TRBD1 as a possible D gene (5 bases). The CDR3 consists of 14 residues. The germline V gene encodes CDR1 MNHNS and CDR2 SASEGT. The V gene lost 6 bases and the J gene lost 0 bases, with 9 bases spanning the gap. CDR3 in DNA: TGTGCCAGCAGGTCTGACAGCTCTGGAAACACCATATATTTT. Its protein product is CASRSDSSGNTIYF.

The chain uses TRBV19 and TRBJ1-5; TRBD1 aligns across 7 bases. Per germline, CDR1 LNHDA and CDR2 SQIVND (reference sequence). Trimming at V came to 6 bases and at J to 4 bases, leaving 9 bases not matched to a gene. This CDR3 region has 15 residues. This CDR3 reads CASRTTGIGNQPQHF. The CDR3 DNA reads as TGTGCCAGTAGGACGACAGGGATAGGGAATCAGCCCCAGCATTTT.

CDR3 sequence: CASSLVSGNTDTQYF. CDR3 nucleotides: TGTGCCAGCAGCTTGGTGAGCGGCAACACAGATACGCAGTATTTT. This chain joins TRBV5-4 and TRBJ2-3; possibly TRBD2 for D (5 bases). Looked up from germline, CDR1 is SGHNT and CDR2 is YYREEE (reference sequence). V was trimmed by 0 bases and J by 2 bases, leaving 10 bases between them. The CDR3 is 15 amino acids.

This clone occurred a few times. This rearrangement joins TRBV4-3 to TRBJ1-2, with TRBD1 matching 9 bases. J was trimmed by 8 bases and V by 0 bases; bases with no gene match: 10. Germline values: CDR1 LGHNA, CDR2 YSLEER. The CDR3 extends over 16 amino acids. CDR3 sequence reads: CASSQDLIGTGRGYTF. The CDR3 region has the DNA TGCGCCAGCAGCCAAGATCTAATCGGGACAGGGCGCGGCTACACCTTC.

The chain couples TRBV28 to TRBJ1-5, with 7 bases fitting TRBD1. CDR3 length equals 14 residues. The V gene end was trimmed by 2 bases and the J gene end by 5 bases; junction bases not matched to a gene: 3. CDR1 and CDR2 from the germline V gene are MDHEN and SYDVKM. CDR3 nucleotide sequence: TGTGCCAGCAGTTTAATTACAGGGGATCAGCCCCAGCATTTT. It codes for CASSLITGDQPQHF.

This clone was observed a few times. The same CDR3 can be traced to other DNA sequences in this sample. The genes are TRBV5-8 and TRBJ1-1; D may be TRBD1 (5 bases). Germline V gene lookup returns CDR1 SGHTS and CDR2 YDEGEE. V was shortened by 5 bases and J by 1 base, with 9 bases between the two germline ends. The CDR3 contains 13 residues. CDR3 nucleotides: TGTGCCAGCAGGCCTAGGGGGAACACTGAAGCTTTCTTT. Translated: CASRPRGNTEAFF.

The chain couples TRBV7-6 to TRBJ1-3, with TRBD1 as a possible D gene (5 bases). V lost 2 bases to trimming and J lost 2 bases, with 10 bases between them. The CDR3 consists of 15 residues. Germline assignment: CDR1 SGHVS and CDR2 FNYEAQ. Here the CDR3 DNA reads TGTGCCAGCAGCTTATTTTCAGGGACTGGAAACACCATATATTTT. Protein sequence: CASSLFSGTGNTIYF.

The chain couples TRBV18 to TRBJ2-2, with 8 bases fitting TRBD1. Germline V gene lookup returns CDR1 KGHSH and CDR2 LQKENI. V was clipped by 4 bases and J by 1 base; unmatched bases: 8. The CDR3 is 17 residues long. The CDR3 DNA reads TGTGCCAGCTCACTCTACGGACAGGGTCGGAACACCGGGGAGCTGTTTTTT. Protein sequence: CASSLYGQGRNTGELFF.

This clone was seen only once. This chain uses TRBV11-2 with TRBJ2-3, with D unclear. V was shortened by 5 bases and J by 6 bases, with 15 bases between the two germline ends. CDR1 and CDR2 from the germline V gene are SGHAT and FQNNGV. CDR3 length: 14 residues. CDR3 in DNA: TGTGCCAGCAGCCCCTCTAGGTGGGTCGATACGCAGTATTTT. Its translation: CASSPSRWVDTQYF.

V is TRBV7-2 and J is TRBJ1-5; possibly TRBD1 for D (5 bases). V was pared by 1 base and J by 8 bases, with 9 bases between. Germline loops: CDR1 SGHTA, CDR2 FQGNSA. The CDR3 has 13 residues. The CDR3 region is CASSLGTGEPQHF. The CDR3 DNA reads as TGTGCCAGCAGCTTAGGGACGGGGGAGCCCCAGCATTTT.

The chain uses TRBV6-5 and TRBJ2-2; possible D gene TRBD1, 5 bases. The V and J ends lost 6 bases and 6 bases respectively, with 11 bases between them. The CDR3 runs 13 residues. Germline values: CDR1 MNHEY, CDR2 SVGAGI. DNA for the CDR3: TGTGCCAGCAGACTAACAGGAGCCGGGGAGCTGTTTTTT. Protein product: CASRLTGAGELFF.

The rearrangement links TRBV29-1 to TRBJ1-5; 7 nucleotides agree with TRBD1. The germline CDR1 and CDR2 sequences are SQVTM and ANQGSEA. Unmatched junction bases numbered 12, after V lost 7 bases and J lost 12 bases. The CDR3 totals 12 residues. The CDR3 nucleotides are TGCAGCGCTATTGGACAGGACTCCAACCAGCATTTT. This encodes CSAIGQDSNQHF.

The gene calls are TRBV7-7 and TRBJ2-5; TRBD2 matches at 9 bases. The V segment lost 3 bases and the J segment 6 bases; nucleotides outside the gene matches: 8. CDR1 and CDR2 (germline): SSHAT, FNYEAQ (reference sequence). CDR3 size: 15 residues. Here the CDR3 DNA reads TGTGCCAGCAGCTTGGGACTAGCTGGTGGCCAGACCCAGTACTTC. Translating gives CASSLGLAGGQTQYF.

The genes are TRBV28 and TRBJ1-2, with D possibly being TRBD1 (5 bases). Between the trimmed V and J ends, which lost 2 bases and 4 bases, there was a span of 8 bases. The germline V gene has CDR1 MDHEN and CDR2 SYDVKM. CDR3 length: 13 residues. CDR3 protein: CASSLRGGYGYTF. In DNA, the CDR3 is TGTGCCAGCAGTTTACGGGGGGGCTATGGCTACACCTTC.